Each of the 28 T cell receptor beta chains below was sequenced from the same sample in a study of blood T cell repertoires in COVID-19. Libraries were prepared by immunoSEQ multiplex PCR; TCRdb keeps only in-frame clonotypes and omits some of them. The sample contains around 160,000 clones, around 80% of which appear only once. Sequenced: peripheral blood. These receptors all stem from a man in his fifties or sixties with active or convalescent COVID-19.

This clone was counted a single time. The chain is built from TRBV29-1 and TRBJ1-2, with a weak D call TRBD1 (5 bases). V lost 4 bases to trimming and J lost 6 bases, with 12 bases between them. CDR1 is SQVTM, CDR2 ANQGSEA, per germline. The CDR3 runs 12 residues. CDR3 residues: CSVGGRDDGYTF. The CDR3 DNA follows: TGCAGCGTTGGGGGGAGGGACGATGGCTACACCTTC.

V is TRBV27 and J is TRBJ1-5; D remains unclear. The CDR3 is 12 amino acids. Trimming left V 2 bases short and J 7 bases short, with 6 bases between. Germline V CDR1 and CDR2: MNHEY, SMNVEV (reference sequence). DNA for the CDR3: TGTGCCAGCAGTTTACCGGGGCAGCCCCAGCATTTT. Protein: CASSLPGQPQHF.

V usage is TRBV3-1 (or the pseudogene TRBV3-2) and J usage is TRBJ2-7; D perhaps matches TRBD2 (5 bases). In germline, CDR1 is LGHDT, CDR2 YNNKEL (reference sequence). V was pared by 1 base and J by 7 bases, with 14 bases between. The CDR3 extends over 14 amino acids. The CDR3 sequence: CASSQGITRWEQYF. CDR3 in DNA: TGTGCCAGCAGCCAAGGTATTACTAGGTGGGAGCAGTACTTC.

This chain uses TRBV10-3 with TRBJ1-2; D is uncertain. Germline assignment: CDR1 ENHRY and CDR2 SYGVKD. Trimming took 4 bases from V and 8 from J, leaving 11 bases between them. This CDR3 comprises 12 residues. CDR3 bases: TGTGCCATCAGTGTGGATGGCGGGGGCTACACCTTC. Protein product: CAISVDGGGYTF.

The gene calls are TRBV4-2 and TRBJ2-5; 8 nucleotides match TRBD1. CDR1 and CDR2 from the germline V gene are LGHNA and YNFKEQ. The trim removed 1 base at V and 1 base at J, leaving 2 bases unmatched. The CDR3 length is 15 residues. CDR3 sequence: CASSQGQGTQETQYF. CDR3 bases: TGTGCCAGCAGCCAAGGACAGGGGACCCAAGAGACCCAGTACTTC.

V and J are TRBV10-3 and TRBJ1-3; D is unresolved. Trimming shortened V by 7 bases and J by 3 bases, and 19 bases separated the two germline ends. The CDR3 sequence is 16 residues long. Germline assignment: CDR1 ENHRY and CDR2 SYGVKD. The CDR3 reads CAITGREGFLGNTIYF. DNA for the CDR3: TGTGCCATCACGGGTCGGGAAGGGTTCCTTGGAAACACCATATATTTT.

This chain connects TRBV19 to TRBJ1-5, with TRBD1 matching 7 bases. Germline CDR1 and CDR2: LNHDA and SQIVND (reference sequence). The CDR3 covers 15 residues. V lost 6 bases, J lost 1 base, and 6 bases stayed unmatched. The CDR3 loop is CASRTDRASNQPQHF. The CDR3 DNA follows: TGTGCCAGTAGAACAGACAGGGCGAGCAATCAGCCCCAGCATTTT.

The chain combines TRBV24-1 with TRBJ2-1; 9 nucleotides agree with TRBD2. With V trimmed by 4 bases and J by 7 bases, 10 bases remained unmatched. The CDR3 loop spans 16 amino acids. Germline V CDR1 and CDR2: KGHDR, SFDVKD. CDR3 sequence reads: CATSDPRAGGRNEQFF. The CDR3 DNA reads as TGTGCCACCAGTGACCCTCGAGCGGGAGGCAGAAATGAGCAGTTCTTC.

CDR3 sequence reads: CASTFSGSHEQFF. The DNA for the CDR3 is TGTGCCAGTACCTTCAGCGGGAGTCATGAGCAGTTCTTC. This chain uses TRBV19 with TRBJ2-1; TRBD2 matches at 8 bases. Per the germline V gene, CDR1 is LNHDA and CDR2 is SQIVND (reference sequence). V shed 7 bases and J 8 bases; nucleotides not matched to a gene: 7. The CDR3 is 13 residues long.

The rearrangement links TRBV5-1 to TRBJ2-7; TRBD1 matches at 9 bases. Germline-derived CDR1 and CDR2 are SGHRS and YFSETQ. This CDR3 is 15 amino acids long. The junction had 5 bases not matched to a gene; V was cut back by 4 bases and J by 0 bases. For the CDR3, the DNA is TGCGCCAGCAGCGGTGGGGGACAGGGCTCCTACGAGCAGTACTTC. Encoded protein: CASSGGGQGSYEQYF.

The V and J genes are TRBV7-2 and TRBJ2-7, with D possibly being TRBD2 (5 bases). The CDR3 is 13 residues long. Germline V lookup: CDR1 SGHTA, CDR2 FQGNSA. V was pared by 4 bases and J by 3 bases, with 10 bases between. CDR3 DNA sequence: TGTGCCAGCAGCTCCCATAGCGACTACGAGCAGTACTTC. Translated, it gives CASSSHSDYEQYF. The variable domain in full, completed from reference TRBV7-2 and TRBJ2-7, reads GAGVSQSPSNKVTEKGKDVELRCDPISGHTALYWYRQSLGQGLEFLIYFQGNSAPDKSGLPSDRFSAERTGGSVSTLTIQRTQQEDSAVYLCASSSHSDYEQYFGPGTRLTVT.

The chain combines TRBV18 with TRBJ2-4; D might be TRBD1 (6 bases). Germline V gene data show CDR1 as KGHSH and CDR2 as LQKENI. The CDR3 consists of 17 residues. V shed 4 bases and J shed 0 bases, with 16 bases lying between them. The CDR3 DNA is TGTGCCAGCTCACTTCAACAGGGCGGTTTAGCCAAAAACATTCAGTACTTC. This gives the protein CASSLQQGGLAKNIQYF.

The chain is built from TRBV7-2 and TRBJ2-3, with 12 bases aligning to TRBD1. This CDR3 region has 16 residues. J was trimmed by 4 bases and V by 5 bases; bases with no gene match: 7. Germline values: CDR1 SGHTA, CDR2 FQGNSA. This CDR3 is CASSRAGQGASDTQYF. CDR3 sequence (DNA): TGTGCCAGCAGCAGAGCGGGACAGGGGGCTTCAGATACGCAGTATTTT.

A single count supports this clone. The rearrangement uses TRBV28 and TRBJ1-5, with 7 bases matching TRBD1. The ends lost 4 bases at V and 2 bases at J; junction bases unmatched: 5. The germline gives CDR1 MDHEN, CDR2 SYDVKM. This CDR3 is 15 amino acids long. The CDR3, as DNA: TGTGCCAGCAGTTCCAGGGGGATGGGCAATCAGCCCCAGCATTTT. This translates into CASSSRGMGNQPQHF.

This sequence joins TRBV6-6 and TRBJ1-2; TRBD1 matches 8 bases. V trimming: 4 bases; J trimming: 8 bases; junction bases outside the gene matches: 6. Germline assignment: CDR1 MNHNY and CDR2 SVGAGI (reference sequence). This CDR3 contains 13 residues. CDR3 sequence (DNA): TGTGCCAGCAGTTCCCAGGGGGCAGACGGCTACACCTTC. It codes for CASSSQGADGYTF.

The V and J genes are TRBV7-2 and TRBJ1-2; 7 bases map to TRBD1. The J segment lost 7 bases and the V segment lost 3 bases, leaving 8 bases of the junction unmatched. The CDR3 loop spans 14 amino acids. Germline CDR1 reads SGHTA; CDR2 reads FQGNSA. CDR3 residues: CASSFFDRVAGYTF. Here the CDR3 DNA reads TGTGCCAGCAGCTTTTTCGACAGGGTTGCTGGCTACACCTTC.

This chain uses TRBV21-1 with TRBJ2-1; the table's D call of TRBD1 was not tested on the DNA. TRBV21-1 is deemed a pseudogene. This CDR3 has 16 residues. The CDR3 nucleotides are TGTGCCAGCAGCTTCCGACAGGGCCCCACCTACAATGAGCAGTTCTTC. Amino acid sequence: CASSFRQGPTYNEQFF.

A few counts support this clone. This chain links TRBV2 with TRBJ2-2; the D gene is possibly TRBD2 (5 bases). Trimming removed 7 bases at V and 0 bases at J, with 12 bases between. The CDR3 runs 15 residues. CDR1 is SNHLY, CDR2 FYNNEI, per germline. The CDR3 sequence is CASTRDTPNTGELFF. CDR3 nucleotide sequence: TGTGCCAGCACGAGGGATACCCCGAACACCGGGGAGCTGTTTTTT.

At least ten counts were recorded for this clone. This specimen includes other DNA sequences encoding the same CDR3. V and J are TRBV6-2 or TRBV6-3 and TRBJ2-5; a possible D gene is TRBD1 (6 bases). Trimming took off 4 bases at V and 2 bases at J, with 8 bases between the two ends. This CDR3 is 13 amino acids long. Germline loops: CDR1 MNHEY, CDR2 SVGEGT. The CDR3 nucleotides are TGTGCCAGCAGTTCCGGACAGCAAGAGACCCAGTACTTC. It translates to CASSSGQQETQYF.

The chain joins TRBV7-3 to TRBJ1-3, with 8 bases matching TRBD1. This CDR3 has 15 amino acids. Germline-derived CDR1 and CDR2 are SGHTA and FQGTGA. Unmatched junction bases numbered 11, after V lost 5 bases and J lost 8 bases. In DNA form, the CDR3 reads TGTGCCAGCAGCCGCGGACTTACAGGGGGGGACACCATATATTTT. Translating it yields CASSRGLTGGDTIYF.

This clone has just one count. This chain connects TRBV5-1 to TRBJ2-5; 8 positions agree with TRBD1. V lost 0 bases, J lost 5 bases, and 9 bases stayed unmatched. CDR3 size: 16 residues. Germline CDR1 is SGHRS and CDR2 is YFSETQ. This CDR3 is CASSLGSPTGGETQYF. The CDR3 bases are TGCGCCAGCAGCTTGGGCTCCCCAACAGGGGGGGAGACCCAGTACTTC. The whole variable domain, filled in from reference TRBV5-1 and TRBJ2-5, reads KAGVTQTPRYLIKTRGQQVTLSCSPISGHRSVSWYQQTPGQGLQFLFEYFSETQRNKGNFPGRFSGRQFSNSRSEMNVSTLELGDSALYLCASSLGSPTGGETQYFGPGTRLLVL.

This chain joins TRBV28 and TRBJ2-1; the match to TRBD2 covers 10 bases. V lost 3 bases and J lost 5; bases outside the gene matches: 10. From germline, CDR1 is MDHEN and CDR2 SYDVKM. The CDR3 loop spans 17 amino acids. CDR3 sequence (DNA): TGTGCCAGCAGTTTCCGGGCTAGCGGGAGCGAGGACAATGAGCAGTTCTTC. Translating it yields CASSFRASGSEDNEQFF.

The chain has TRBV20-1 and TRBJ2-7, with TRBD2 matching over 7 bases. This CDR3 region has 11 residues. The trim removed 7 bases at V and 4 bases at J, leaving 4 bases unmatched. CDR1 and CDR2 (germline): DFQATT, SNEGSKA (reference sequence). CDR3 nucleotides: TGCAGTGGGCGGGAGAGGTACGAGCAGTACTTC. Translated: CSGRERYEQYF.

V and J are TRBV14 and TRBJ1-2; 8 nucleotides align to TRBD1. This CDR3 comprises 14 residues. Germline V gene lookup returns CDR1 SGHDN and CDR2 FVKESK. V lost 1 base, J lost 7 bases, and 5 bases stayed unmatched. As DNA, the CDR3 is TGTGCCAGCAGCCAAGGGACAGGGTCATTTGGCTACACCTTC. Amino acids: CASSQGTGSFGYTF.

The rearrangement uses TRBV7-6 and TRBJ2-1, with D possibly matching TRBD2 (6 bases). The germline V gene has CDR1 SGHVS and CDR2 FNYEAQ. CDR3 length: 14 residues. Trimming left V 2 bases short and J 4 bases short, with 9 bases between. The CDR3 protein is CASSLSEGYNEQFF. The DNA of the CDR3 is TGTGCCAGCAGCTTATCGGAGGGGTACAATGAGCAGTTCTTC.

About this clone: This sample also contains other DNA sequences that code for the same CDR3. V usage is TRBV30 and J usage is TRBJ1-5; no definite D call. Between the trimmed V and J ends, which lost 0 bases and 6 bases, there was a span of 9 bases. Germline values: CDR1 GTSNPN, CDR2 SVGIG (reference sequence). The length of the CDR3 is 13 residues. The CDR3: CAWSVGEGQPQHF. The CDR3 coding sequence is TGTGCCTGGAGTGTGGGAGAAGGTCAGCCCCAGCATTTT.

The rearrangement links TRBV3-1 (or the pseudogene TRBV3-2) to TRBJ2-5; 7 bases map to TRBD2. Germline-derived CDR1 and CDR2 are LGHDT and YNNKEL (reference sequence). CDR3 length: 12 residues. V was clipped by 6 bases and J by 7 bases; unmatched bases: 5. The CDR3 sequence is CASRTGGGTQYF. DNA of the CDR3: TGTGCCAGCAGAACGGGGGGAGGGACCCAGTACTTC.

The J gene is TRBJ1-5, the V gene TRBV24-1; D gene unclear. The V gene's germline CDR1 is KGHDR and CDR2 SFDVKD. V dropped 3 bases and J dropped 5 bases, with 10 bases sitting between them. The CDR3 has 14 amino acids. Here the CDR3 reads CATSDPSQDQPQHF. The CDR3 DNA reads as TGTGCCACCAGTGATCCTAGTCAAGATCAGCCCCAGCATTTT.